The 14 T cell receptor beta chains below all came from one sample that was sequenced in a study of post-analysis software for immune sequencing data. Study-level points and caveats: Patients had higher frequencies than controls of a handful of TRBV segments, including TRBV5-6, TRBV5-1 and TRBV20-1.

What these receptors recognize is not known. The TCR beta cDNA libraries carried unique molecular identifiers. TCRdb redid the calling of the PCR reads with MiXCR, one entry per CDR3 protein. This repertoire shows roughly 800,000 distinct CDR3 sequences, 40% to 55% found once; its top ten account for 4.9%. Sequenced sample: blood. The receptors here all came from a girl aged 5 to 17 with multiple sclerosis.

This clonotype has a handful of counts. The gene calls are TRBV6-5 and TRBJ1-1; D is ambiguous. V lost 6 bases and J lost 4, with 18 bases in between. There are 15 residues in the CDR3. The germline V gene encodes CDR1 MNHEY and CDR2 SVGAGI. CDR3 in DNA: TGTGCCAGCAGCCCTGACATGGGCGGTCGCACTGAAGCTTTCTTT. It is translated as CASSPDMGGRTEAFF.

This chain links TRBV11-2 with TRBJ2-4, with no clear D. The J call could be wrong; TRBJ2-7 is a better fit for the DNA end. CDR1 and CDR2 from the germline V gene are SGHAT and FQNNGV. CDR3 length equals 13 residues. For the CDR3, the DNA is TGTGCCAGCAGCTGGACGGACGGTTACGAGCAGTACTTC. This encodes CASSWTDGYEQYF.

This clonotype came up a few times. A junction boundary mismatches the germline segment, possibly from a read error. This chain uses TRBV7-8 with TRBJ2-1; D uncertain. The CDR3 length is 16 residues. Germline CDR1 is SGHVS and CDR2 is FQNEAQ. The CDR3 protein is CASSSQRARSYNEQFF. In nucleotides, the CDR3 is TGTGCCAGTAGCTCCCAACGAGCCCGCTCCTACAATGAGCAGTTCTTC.

The V gene is TRBV14, the J gene TRBJ2-1, with 8 bases fitting TRBD1. Germline CDR1 SGHDN, CDR2 FVKESK. Germline trimming cut 4 bases from V and 6 bases from J; bases unmatched to any gene: 8. This CDR3 region has 15 residues. The DNA for the CDR3 is TGTGCCAGCAGCCTACGGACAGGGAAAGGCAATGAGCAGTTCTTC. Translation gives CASSLRTGKGNEQFF.

The chain combines TRBV27 with TRBJ2-7, with D possibly being TRBD2 (6 bases). The germline V and J ends were trimmed by 0 bases and 5 bases, with 11 bases remaining between them. Germline CDR1 is MNHEY and CDR2 is SMNVEV (reference sequence). This CDR3 comprises 14 residues. The CDR3 DNA reads TGTGCCAGCAGTTTATCGTCTAGCGAAGACGAGCAGTACTTC. Translation gives CASSLSSSEDEQYF.

The chain combines TRBV6-1 with TRBJ2-7; TRBD2 matches at 13 bases. After removal of 7 bases from V and 4 bases from J, the junction contained 10 bases not matched to a gene. The CDR3 covers 16 residues. The germline CDR1 and CDR2 sequences are MNHNS and SASEGT. CDR3 sequence reads: CASKGLAGELSYEQYF. CDR3 bases: TGTGCCAGCAAAGGACTAGCGGGAGAGTTATCATACGAGCAGTACTTC.

This sequence joins TRBV12-3 or TRBV12-4 and TRBJ2-1, with TRBD2 matching 9 bases. The CDR3 length is 16 residues. V dropped 8 bases and J dropped 6; count of bases not matched to a gene: 14. This CDR3 reads CASCRSSGNKVNEQFF. CDR3 sequence (DNA): TGTGCCAGCTGCCGGTCTAGCGGGAACAAAGTCAATGAGCAGTTCTTC.

Comment on this clonotype: At one end, the junction sequence differs from germline, possibly due to a read error. The chain's CDR3 is CTSSASGRNNEQFF. The CDR3 coding sequence is TGTACCAGCAGCGCTAGCGGGAGGAACAATGAGCAGTTCTTC. The chain is built from TRBV9 and TRBJ2-1; 11 bases are shared with TRBD2. CDR3 length: 14 amino acids. Germline CDR1 is SGDLS and CDR2 is YYNGEE. Drawing the rest from reference TRBV9 and TRBJ2-1, the complete variable domain is DSGVTQTPKHLITATGQRVTLRCSPRSGDLSVYWYQQSLDQGLQFLIQYYNGEERAKGNILERFSAQQFPDLHSELNLSSLELGDSALYFCTSSASGRNNEQFFGPGTRLTVL.

The rearrangement uses TRBV13 and TRBJ2-1, with D possibly TRBD1 on 6 matching bases. CDR1 is PRHDT and CDR2 is FYEKMQ in the germline V gene (reference sequence). The V gene lost 4 bases and the J gene lost 13 bases, with 14 bases spanning the gap. The CDR3 totals 12 residues. CDR3 DNA sequence: TGTGCCAGCAGCTCGAACAGGGAGATCCAGTTCTTC. It translates to CASSSNREIQFF. The variable domain in full, with the rest retrieved from reference TRBV13 and TRBJ2-1, is AAGVIQSPRHLIKEKRETATLKCYPIPRHDTVYWYQQGPGQDPQFLISFYEKMQSDKGSIPDRFSAQQFSDYHSELNMSSLELGDSALYFCASSSNREIQFFGPGTRLTVL.

This chain links TRBV7-2 with TRBJ1-2; 7 bases are a match to TRBD1. Germline V lookup: CDR1 SGHTA, CDR2 FQGNSA. V dropped 7 bases and J dropped 8; count of bases not matched to a gene: 7. The CDR3 has 12 residues. The CDR3 sequence is CASTVGTAGYTF. DNA for the CDR3: TGTGCCAGCACCGTGGGGACAGCCGGCTACACCTTC.

The sample holds a few counts of this clonotype. The chain uses TRBV7-2 and TRBJ2-7; perhaps TRBD2 as D (5 bases). The germline V and J ends were trimmed by 5 bases and 1 base, with 15 bases remaining between them. Germline values: CDR1 SGHTA, CDR2 FQGNSA. The CDR3 has 15 amino acids. The CDR3 sequence is CASSPLRAKSYEQYF. The CDR3 nucleotides read TGTGCCAGCAGCCCGCTGCGGGCGAAGTCCTACGAGCAGTACTTC. Full variable domain (remainder filled in from reference TRBV7-2 and TRBJ2-7): GAGVSQSPSNKVTEKGKDVELRCDPISGHTALYWYRQSLGQGLEFLIYFQGNSAPDKSGLPSDRFSAERTGGSVSTLTIQRTQQEDSAVYLCASSPLRAKSYEQYFGPGTRLTVT.

This rearrangement joins TRBV20-1 to TRBJ2-4; D assignment may be TRBD1 or TRBD2 (5 bases each). The last part of the DNA fits TRBJ2-7 better; the J call may be wrong. The CDR3 is made up of 14 amino acids. CDR1 and CDR2 from the germline V gene are DFQATT and SNEGSKA (reference sequence). This CDR3 is CSAKRGAGNYEQYF. In DNA, the CDR3 is TGCAGTGCTAAGAGGGGAGCCGGAAACTACGAGCAGTACTTC.

The CDR3 DNA reads as TGCGCCAGCAGCCGCAACAACAGGGGGCTCGGCGAGCAGTACTTC. Its protein is CASSRNNRGLGEQYF. The J gene is TRBJ2-5, the V gene TRBV4-3; 9 positions match TRBD1. The DNA end lines up better with TRBJ2-7; the J call may be wrong. Germline V gives CDR1 LGHNA, CDR2 YSLEER. This CDR3 has 15 residues.

The chain uses TRBV7-3 and TRBJ1-1; D gene uncertain. The V end lost 0 bases, the J end lost 7 bases, and 9 bases lay between the germline ends. Germline loops: CDR1 SGHTA, CDR2 FQGTGA. The CDR3 is 13 residues long. The DNA of the CDR3 is TGTGCCAGCAGCTTAACATCCGGGGTTGAAGCTTTCTTT. Translated: CASSLTSGVEAFF.